This T cell receptor (beta chain) was captured in a study of blood T cell repertoires in COVID-19. On the study more broadly: Material from acute and convalescent COVID-19 was sourced from the United States, Italy and Spain.

Trimming shortened V by 2 bases and J by 7 bases, and 11 bases separated the two germline ends. Germline V gene data show CDR1 as LNHDA and CDR2 as SQIVND (reference sequence). CDR3 length equals 14 residues. Original handling: Quantification of nucleated cells was approximated via reference gene primer amplification. TCRdb's table, derived via immunoSEQ multiplex PCR, lists solely in-frame clones and lacks some. V and J calls and clone size are as listed in that table; D and trimming were resolved from the DNA. The repertoire consists of fewer than 250,000 clones, with around 80% occurring once and the leading ten covering around 5.5%.

The chain recombines TRBV19 with TRBJ1-4; no firm D call. Sequenced input: peripheral blood. This clonotype originated in a human donor in a cohort sampled during active COVID-19. The CDR3 spells CASSIRQEGEKLFF. CDR3 nucleotides: TGTGCCAGTAGTATACGCCAGGAGGGTGAAAAACTGTTTTTT.